Listed below are T cell receptor beta chains from one sample, sequenced in a study of cytotoxic CD8 clonotypes in ibrutinib-treated CLL. The assay was immunoSEQ multiplex PCR, and TCRdb's table has in-frame clones only and misses some. The table records about 140,000 clones, over 75% of them present only once. This specimen consisted of PBMCs, obtained after 36 months of ibrutinib treatment. All receptors derive from a human donor with chronic lymphocytic leukemia. The CDR3 runs from the conserved cysteine through the conserved F or W. D genes are given only for firm matches. A clone size is listed for some rows: how often the clone was seen (once, few, many), or a class if it is expanded.

CDR3nt: TGTGCCAGTAGTGAGGGAGTTTGGTATGGCTACACCTTC; CDR3aa: CASSEGVWYGYTF; abundance: -; d_gene: -; j_gene: TRBJ1-2; v_gene: TRBV19
CDR3nt: TGTGCCAGCAGCTTGGGGAGCGGGACTCAAGAGACCCAGTACTTC; CDR3aa: CASSLGSGTQETQYF; abundance: -; d_gene: TRBD2; j_gene: TRBJ2-5; v_gene: TRBV5-6
CDR3nt: TGTGCCACCCAGAGAGGCTTTGGTAATGAAAAACTGTTTTTT; CDR3aa: CATQRGFGNEKLFF; abundance: once; d_gene: -; j_gene: TRBJ1-4; v_gene: TRBV19
CDR3nt: TGTGCCAGCAGTGAATGGGTGAGGACGGAAGAAAAACTGTTTTTT; CDR3aa: CASSEWVRTEEKLFF; abundance: few; d_gene: -; j_gene: TRBJ1-4; v_gene: TRBV25-1
CDR3nt: TGTGCCAGCGAAGGGTGGAGTTTATATAGCAATCAGCCCCAGCATTTT; CDR3aa: CASEGWSLYSNQPQHF; abundance: -; d_gene: -; j_gene: TRBJ1-5; v_gene: TRBV25-1
CDR3nt: TGTGCCAGCAGCTACCGGGACAGGGTCCTCGGTCAGCCCCAGCATTTT; CDR3aa: CASSYRDRVLGQPQHF; abundance: -; d_gene: -; j_gene: TRBJ1-5; v_gene: TRBV21-1
CDR3nt: TGTGCCAGCAGTCCACAAGGGCATGTGACCTATGGCTACACCTTC; CDR3aa: CASSPQGHVTYGYTF; abundance: -; d_gene: -; j_gene: TRBJ1-2; v_gene: TRBV6-5
CDR3nt: TGTGCCAGCAGTTATAGGACAGATACGCAGTATTTT; CDR3aa: CASSYRTDTQYF; abundance: -; d_gene: -; j_gene: TRBJ2-3; v_gene: TRBV6-6
CDR3nt: TGTGCCAGCAGTACCTTACAGGGACCCTATAATTCACCCCTCCACTTT; CDR3aa: CASSTLQGPYNSPLHF; abundance: -; d_gene: -; j_gene: TRBJ1-6; v_gene: TRBV5-6
CDR3nt: TGTGCCAGCTCAGCCGAGTTAGGGACAGGAATTGATCAGCCCCAGCATTTT; CDR3aa: CASSAELGTGIDQPQHF; abundance: -; d_gene: TRBD1; j_gene: TRBJ1-5; v_gene: TRBV18
CDR3nt: TGCGCCAGCAGCTTGTTCCCAGGAGAGACCCAGTACTTC; CDR3aa: CASSLFPGETQYF; abundance: -; d_gene: -; j_gene: TRBJ2-5; v_gene: TRBV5-1
CDR3nt: TGTGCCAGTAGTATAGAAAGGGGCGCGCGCAATCAGCCCCAGCATTTT; CDR3aa: CASSIERGARNQPQHF; abundance: -; d_gene: -; j_gene: TRBJ1-5; v_gene: TRBV19
CDR3nt: TGTGCCTGGAGTAAAACGCATCAGCCCCAGCATTTT; CDR3aa: CAWSKTHQPQHF; abundance: once; d_gene: -; j_gene: TRBJ1-5; v_gene: TRBV30
CDR3nt: TGTGCCAGCAGCTTAACCGGGAACGAGCAGTACTTC; CDR3aa: CASSLTGNEQYF; abundance: -; d_gene: -; j_gene: TRBJ2-7; v_gene: TRBV5-6
CDR3nt: TGTGCCAGCAGTGTTGGCAGGGGTGGCTACGAGCAGTACTTC; CDR3aa: CASSVGRGGYEQYF; abundance: few; d_gene: -; j_gene: TRBJ2-7; v_gene: TRBV2
CDR3nt: TGTGCCAGCAGCGACGGGAGACAGGGAGCCTGGAATGAGCAGTTCTTC; CDR3aa: CASSDGRQGAWNEQFF; abundance: -; d_gene: -; j_gene: TRBJ2-1; v_gene: TRBV13
CDR3nt: TGTGCCAGCAGCGCACATCTCTCCGGGACAAACTATGGCTACACCTTC; CDR3aa: CASSAHLSGTNYGYTF; abundance: -; d_gene: -; j_gene: TRBJ1-2; v_gene: TRBV9
CDR3nt: TGTGCCATCAGGACAGGGTACACAGATACGCAGTATTTT; CDR3aa: CAIRTGYTDTQYF; abundance: -; d_gene: TRBD1; j_gene: TRBJ2-3; v_gene: TRBV10-3
CDR3nt: TGTGCCACCAGCTCAGGGACTGGGGCCAACGTCCTGACTTTC; CDR3aa: CATSSGTGANVLTF; abundance: once; d_gene: -; j_gene: TRBJ2-6; v_gene: TRBV15
CDR3nt: TGTGCCAGTAGTCCCAGAAGCGGGGGGTCTGAGACCCAGTACTTC; CDR3aa: CASSPRSGGSETQYF; abundance: -; d_gene: TRBD2; j_gene: TRBJ2-5; v_gene: TRBV19
CDR3nt: TGTGCTAGTGGTTTCGGACAGGGGACAGATACGCAGTATTTT; CDR3aa: CASGFGQGTDTQYF; abundance: -; d_gene: TRBD1; j_gene: TRBJ2-3; v_gene: TRBV12-5
CDR3nt: TGTGCCTGGACTCTGCCAGGGGGCTCACCCCTCCACTTT; CDR3aa: CAWTLPGGSPLHF; abundance: -; d_gene: TRBD1; j_gene: TRBJ1-6; v_gene: TRBV30
CDR3nt: TGTGCCAGCACCGCTTGGACTTCTCTTAGAGCTTTCTTT; CDR3aa: CASTAWTSLRAFF; abundance: -; d_gene: -; j_gene: TRBJ1-1; v_gene: TRBV7-9
CDR3nt: TGTGCCAGCAGCTTAGGACAGACCCAGAACACTGAAGCTTTCTTT; CDR3aa: CASSLGQTQNTEAFF; abundance: -; d_gene: -; j_gene: TRBJ1-1; v_gene: TRBV11-3
CDR3nt: TGTGCCAGCGGCCGTCAGGAGACCCAGTACTTC; CDR3aa: CASGRQETQYF; abundance: -; d_gene: -; j_gene: TRBJ2-5; v_gene: TRBV11-2
CDR3nt: TGCAGTGCCGAGAGGGAGACCCAGTACTTC; CDR3aa: CSAERETQYF; abundance: -; d_gene: -; j_gene: TRBJ2-5; v_gene: TRBV20-1
CDR3nt: TGTGCCAGCAGTTACTCTGGGTCCTACGAGCAGTACTTC; CDR3aa: CASSYSGSYEQYF; abundance: -; d_gene: -; j_gene: TRBJ2-7; v_gene: TRBV6-5
CDR3nt: TGTGCCAGCAGCTTATTTTTGTGGAACACCGGGGAGCTGTTTTTT; CDR3aa: CASSLFLWNTGELFF; abundance: -; d_gene: -; j_gene: TRBJ2-2; v_gene: TRBV11-2
CDR3nt: TGTGCCAGCAGTTCCAAGCGGACGGGCGGCGAGCAGTACTTC; CDR3aa: CASSSKRTGGEQYF; abundance: -; d_gene: -; j_gene: TRBJ2-7; v_gene: TRBV27
CDR3nt: TGTGCCAGCAGCGCTAGGGACCGCGGGGTAGAGCAGTACTTC; CDR3aa: CASSARDRGVEQYF; abundance: once; d_gene: -; j_gene: TRBJ2-7; v_gene: TRBV11-2
CDR3nt: TGTGCCAGCCTTCGAGGGAATCGGGTCACAGATACGCAGTATTTT; CDR3aa: CASLRGNRVTDTQYF; abundance: -; d_gene: -; j_gene: TRBJ2-3; v_gene: TRBV2
CDR3nt: TGTGCCAGCAGCGGGTGGGACAGGGCGACGTACGAGCAGTACTTC; CDR3aa: CASSGWDRATYEQYF; abundance: -; d_gene: TRBD1; j_gene: TRBJ2-7; v_gene: TRBV13
CDR3nt: TGCGCCAGCAGTGAGGAAGTATACGATTGGACAGGGGGACAACAAGTCGATGAGCAGTTCTTC; CDR3aa: CASSEEVYDWTGGQQVDEQFF; abundance: -; d_gene: TRBD1; j_gene: TRBJ2-1; v_gene: TRBV10-1
CDR3nt: TGTGCCAGCAGCCAGGGGACTAGCGGGATCTTCGAGCAGTACTTC; CDR3aa: CASSQGTSGIFEQYF; abundance: once; d_gene: TRBD2; j_gene: TRBJ2-7; v_gene: TRBV7-8
CDR3nt: TGTGCCAGCTCACCCTCCTTGGGGGGCACAGATACGCAGTATTTT; CDR3aa: CASSPSLGGTDTQYF; abundance: -; d_gene: -; j_gene: TRBJ2-3; v_gene: TRBV18
CDR3nt: TGCGCCAGCAGCCAAGAATGGAGCTCTGGCTCCTACGAGCAGTACTTC; CDR3aa: CASSQEWSSGSYEQYF; abundance: -; d_gene: -; j_gene: TRBJ2-7; v_gene: TRBV4-1
CDR3nt: TGTGCCAGCAGTTCGTCAGGGGCGATTCAGCCCCAGCATTTT; CDR3aa: CASSSSGAIQPQHF; abundance: -; d_gene: -; j_gene: TRBJ1-5; v_gene: TRBV28
CDR3nt: TGTGCCAGCAGCTTTAGCAGCAATCAGCCCCAGCATTTT; CDR3aa: CASSFSSNQPQHF; abundance: -; d_gene: -; j_gene: TRBJ1-5; v_gene: TRBV5-6
CDR3nt: TGTGCCAGCAGAACCGCCGGGACTAGGCGAGAGACCCAGTACTTC; CDR3aa: CASRTAGTRRETQYF; abundance: once; d_gene: TRBD2; j_gene: TRBJ2-5; v_gene: TRBV6-5
CDR3nt: TGTGCCAGCAGCATAGGGACGGACTATGGCTACACCTTC; CDR3aa: CASSIGTDYGYTF; abundance: -; d_gene: -; j_gene: TRBJ1-2; v_gene: TRBV5-6
CDR3nt: TGTGCCTGGAGTGCCCGTCTCAGTGCGAATGAAAAACTGTTTTTT; CDR3aa: CAWSARLSANEKLFF; abundance: -; d_gene: -; j_gene: TRBJ1-4; v_gene: TRBV30
CDR3nt: TGTGCCAGCAGCTTAGGGAGACAGCCACAAGAGACCCAGTACTTC; CDR3aa: CASSLGRQPQETQYF; abundance: -; d_gene: -; j_gene: TRBJ2-5; v_gene: TRBV11-3
CDR3nt: TGTGCCAGCAGCCCCGGCCCCTCGCAGCCCCAGCATTTT; CDR3aa: CASSPGPSQPQHF; abundance: -; d_gene: -; j_gene: TRBJ1-5; v_gene: TRBV9
CDR3nt: TGTGCCAGTAGGACCGACAGGGTCCGGAATCAGCCCCAGCATTTT; CDR3aa: CASRTDRVRNQPQHF; abundance: -; d_gene: TRBD1; j_gene: TRBJ1-5; v_gene: TRBV19
CDR3nt: TGTGCCTGGAGTATGTTTGGGAACCAAGAGACCCAGTACTTC; CDR3aa: CAWSMFGNQETQYF; abundance: -; d_gene: -; j_gene: TRBJ2-5; v_gene: TRBV30
CDR3nt: TGTGCCAGCGCCCCCCGGGACAGGGGAATCGGTAGGCAGTTCTTC; CDR3aa: CASAPRDRGIGRQFF; abundance: -; d_gene: TRBD1; j_gene: TRBJ2-1; v_gene: TRBV7-6
CDR3nt: TGTGCCCTGAATTCCAACTCCGTGGATGCACTAAAAGAGACCCAGTACTTC; CDR3aa: CALNSNSVDALKETQYF; abundance: -; d_gene: -; j_gene: TRBJ2-5; v_gene: TRBV2
CDR3nt: TGTGCCTGGAGTGTAGCCCAATTTACGCAGTATTTT; CDR3aa: CAWSVAQFTQYF; abundance: -; d_gene: -; j_gene: TRBJ2-3; v_gene: TRBV30
CDR3nt: TGTGCCAGCTCACCGGGACAGGGGATCTCTGGAAACACCATATATTTT; CDR3aa: CASSPGQGISGNTIYF; abundance: -; d_gene: TRBD1; j_gene: TRBJ1-3; v_gene: TRBV18
CDR3nt: TGTGCCTGGGACGGGTATGGCTACACCTTC; CDR3aa: CAWDGYGYTF; abundance: few; d_gene: -; j_gene: TRBJ1-2; v_gene: TRBV30
CDR3nt: TGCGCCAGCAGCCACGTTTTGGCAGGGTCGAATCAGCCCCAGCATTTT; CDR3aa: CASSHVLAGSNQPQHF; abundance: -; d_gene: -; j_gene: TRBJ1-5; v_gene: TRBV4-1
CDR3nt: TGCGCCAGCAGCTGGGACAGGGGTGGCTACACCTTC; CDR3aa: CASSWDRGGYTF; abundance: once; d_gene: TRBD1; j_gene: TRBJ1-2; v_gene: TRBV5-1
CDR3nt: TGTGCCAGCCTCGACCTACTTGCGGACGAGCAGTACTTC; CDR3aa: CASLDLLADEQYF; abundance: -; d_gene: -; j_gene: TRBJ2-7; v_gene: TRBV6-1
CDR3nt: TGTGCCAGCAGCGCCCGGGGGGCCGGCTACACCTTC; CDR3aa: CASSARGAGYTF; abundance: -; d_gene: -; j_gene: TRBJ1-2; v_gene: TRBV9
CDR3nt: TGTGCCAGCAGCCAATCCACAGGGGACTCTATTTGGATCCAGATTAATTCGCCCCTCCACTTT; CDR3aa: CASSQSTGDSIWIQINSPLHF; abundance: -; d_gene: TRBD1; j_gene: TRBJ1-6; v_gene: TRBV4-2
CDR3nt: TGCGCCAGCAGCTTGGAACGGGGTGGCTATGGCTACACCTTC; CDR3aa: CASSLERGGYGYTF; abundance: -; d_gene: -; j_gene: TRBJ1-2; v_gene: TRBV5-1